These 2 T cell receptor beta chains originate from one sample sequenced in a study of shared clonotypes between healthy human individuals (dated by TCRdb to the early 2020s). Libraries were constructed by the immunoSEQ multiplex PCR assay. Drawn from immuneACCESS, this table holds only the in-frame rearrangements with V and J called that TCRdb kept. Clones are partly lost; checked studies trace under half to an unresolved V gene and leave the rest unexplained. Recorded for this sample are about 1.4 million clones; roughly 96% of them occurred a single time. The top ten clonotypes cover approximately 1.1% of the sample. Sequenced input: naive CD4+ T cells sorted from blood. What the cell subset or site label conveys for this sample: CD45RA+ positively selected. The receptors originated from a man younger than 40 in good health.

This chain connects TRBV29-1 to TRBJ2-4; D gene unclear. This CDR3 region has 14 residues. Trimming stripped 4 bases from V and 0 bases from J, with 10 bases between. The germline V gene has CDR1 SQVTM and CDR2 ANQGSEA. CDR3 sequence (DNA): TGCAGCGTTGTTGAACATCTAGCCAAAAACATTCAGTACTTC. This codes for CSVVEHLAKNIQYF.

As to this clone: This CDR3 is also generated by other DNA sequences in the sample. The chain carries TRBV10-3 and TRBJ1-5; 10 bases match TRBD1. The germline V gene encodes CDR1 ENHRY and CDR2 SYGVKD. Trimming removed 4 bases from V and 3 bases from J; junction bases left unmatched: 3. The CDR3 has 15 residues. CDR3 sequence (DNA): TGTGCCATCAGTGCTGGGACAGGGGTCAATCAGCCCCAGCATTTT. Residues: CAISAGTGVNQPQHF.